This TCR beta chain was documented in a study of CD8+ T cells in alopecia areata. Study summary: The study gave treated patients oral tofacitinib at 5 to 10 mg twice daily.

Reverse transcription of extracted RNA yielded cDNA, which provided the sequencing template. Only in-frame clones appear in the TCRdb table, and some are missing; sequencing was by immunoSEQ multiplex PCR. The profile shows some 51,000 clones, around 96% of them singletons. The germline V gene has CDR1 SNHLY and CDR2 FYNNEI. The germline V and J ends were trimmed by 6 bases and 1 base, with 4 bases remaining between them. The CDR3 has 11 amino acids. In alopecia areata patients, both lesional scalp punch biopsies and peripheral blood were collected. Sorting separated CD4+ and CD8+ T cells out of PBMCs. Study outcomes and limitations: Whereas mice showed it more clearly, TCR sharing across patients was murkier, possibly because of HLA.

This clone was counted a single time. Its antigen is undetermined. Sample: CD8+ T cells sorted from blood, taken at week 0. The origin of this receptor is a human donor with alopecia areata. This sequence joins TRBV2 and TRBJ2-7; D is ambiguous. The CDR3 loop is CASSASYEQYF. The CDR3 region has the DNA TGTGCCAGCAGCGCTTCCTACGAGCAGTACTTC.